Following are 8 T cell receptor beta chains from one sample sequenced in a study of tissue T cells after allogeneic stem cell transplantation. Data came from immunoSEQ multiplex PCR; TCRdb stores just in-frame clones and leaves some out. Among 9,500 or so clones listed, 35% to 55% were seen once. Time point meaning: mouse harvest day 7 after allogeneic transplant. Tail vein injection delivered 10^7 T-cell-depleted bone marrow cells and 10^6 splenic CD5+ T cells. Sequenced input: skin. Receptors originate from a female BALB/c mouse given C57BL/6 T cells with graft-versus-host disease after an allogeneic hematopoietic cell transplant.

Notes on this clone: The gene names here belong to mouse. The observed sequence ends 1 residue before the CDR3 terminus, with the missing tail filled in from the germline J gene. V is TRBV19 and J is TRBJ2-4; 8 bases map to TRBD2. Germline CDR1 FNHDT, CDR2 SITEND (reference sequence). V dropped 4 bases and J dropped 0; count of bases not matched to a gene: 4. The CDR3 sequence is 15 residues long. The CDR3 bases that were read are TGTGCCAGCAGTCCCGGACTGGGAAGTCAAAACACCTTGTAC. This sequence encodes CASSPGLGSQNTLY. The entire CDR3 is CASSPGLGSQNTLYF.

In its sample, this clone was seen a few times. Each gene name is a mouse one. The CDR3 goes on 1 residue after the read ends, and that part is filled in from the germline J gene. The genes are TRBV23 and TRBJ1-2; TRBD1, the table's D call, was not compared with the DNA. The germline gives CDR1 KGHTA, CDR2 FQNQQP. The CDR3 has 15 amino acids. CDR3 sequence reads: CSSSQSQGAISDYTF. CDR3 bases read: TGCTCCAGCAGTCAATCGCAGGGGGCCATCTCCGACTACACC.

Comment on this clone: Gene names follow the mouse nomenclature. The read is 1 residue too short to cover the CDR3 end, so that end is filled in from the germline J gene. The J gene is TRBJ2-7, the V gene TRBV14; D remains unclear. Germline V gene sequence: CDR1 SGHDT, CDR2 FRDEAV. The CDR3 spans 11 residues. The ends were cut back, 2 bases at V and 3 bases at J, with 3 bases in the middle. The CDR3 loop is CASSFYYEQYF. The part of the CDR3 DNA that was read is TGTGCCAGCAGTTTTTACTATGAACAGTAC.

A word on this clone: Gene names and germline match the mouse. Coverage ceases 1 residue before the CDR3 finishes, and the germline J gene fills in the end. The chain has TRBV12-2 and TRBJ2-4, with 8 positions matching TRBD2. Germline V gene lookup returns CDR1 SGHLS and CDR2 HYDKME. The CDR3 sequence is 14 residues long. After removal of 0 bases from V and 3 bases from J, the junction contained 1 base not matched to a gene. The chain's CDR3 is CASSLDWGQNTLYF. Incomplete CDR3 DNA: TGTGCCAGCTCTCTCGACTGGGGACAAAACACCTTGTAC.

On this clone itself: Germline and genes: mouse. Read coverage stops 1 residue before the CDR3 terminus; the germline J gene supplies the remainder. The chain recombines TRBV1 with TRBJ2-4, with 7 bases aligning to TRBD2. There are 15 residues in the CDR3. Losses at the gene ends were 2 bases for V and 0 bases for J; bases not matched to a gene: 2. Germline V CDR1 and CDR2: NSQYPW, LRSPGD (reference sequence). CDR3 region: CTCSARGGSQNTLYF. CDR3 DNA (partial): TGCACCTGCAGTGCACGGGGGGGGAGTCAAAACACCTTGTAC. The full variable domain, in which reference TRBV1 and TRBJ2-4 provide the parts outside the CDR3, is VTLLEQNPRWRLVPRGQAVNLRCILKNSQYPWMSWYQQDLQKQLQWLFTLRSPGDKEVKSLPGADYLATRVTDTELRLQVANMSQGRTLYCTCSARGGSQNTLYFGAGTRLSVL.

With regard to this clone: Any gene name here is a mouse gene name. This chain's CDR3 is CASSRLGGYAEQFF. CDR3 bases read: TGTGCCAGCAGCCGACTGGGGGGCTATGCTGAGCAGTTC. This sequence joins TRBV4 and TRBJ2-1; the match to TRBD2 covers 10 bases. The read finishes 1 residue shy of the CDR3 end, and the germline J gene is used to complete it. CDR3 length equals 14 residues. Germline-derived CDR1 and CDR2 are LGHDT and YNNKQL (reference sequence). Trimming cost V 5 bases and J 3 bases; bases outside gene matches: 1.

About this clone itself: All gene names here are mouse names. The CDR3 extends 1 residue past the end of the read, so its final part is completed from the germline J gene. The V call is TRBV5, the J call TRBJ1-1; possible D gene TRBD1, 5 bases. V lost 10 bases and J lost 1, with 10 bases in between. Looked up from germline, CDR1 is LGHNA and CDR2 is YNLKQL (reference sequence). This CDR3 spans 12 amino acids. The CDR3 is CATRDGNTEVFF. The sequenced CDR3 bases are TGTGCCACCCGGGACGGAAACACAGAAGTCTTC.

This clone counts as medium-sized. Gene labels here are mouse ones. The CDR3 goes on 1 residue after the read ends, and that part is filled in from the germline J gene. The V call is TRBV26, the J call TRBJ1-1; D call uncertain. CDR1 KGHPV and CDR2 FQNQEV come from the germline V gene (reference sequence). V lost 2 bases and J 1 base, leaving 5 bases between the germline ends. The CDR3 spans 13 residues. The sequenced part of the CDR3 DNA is TGTGCCAGCAGTCTGCTCAAAAACACAGAAGTCTTC. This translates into CASSLLKNTEVF. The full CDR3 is CASSLLKNTEVFF.